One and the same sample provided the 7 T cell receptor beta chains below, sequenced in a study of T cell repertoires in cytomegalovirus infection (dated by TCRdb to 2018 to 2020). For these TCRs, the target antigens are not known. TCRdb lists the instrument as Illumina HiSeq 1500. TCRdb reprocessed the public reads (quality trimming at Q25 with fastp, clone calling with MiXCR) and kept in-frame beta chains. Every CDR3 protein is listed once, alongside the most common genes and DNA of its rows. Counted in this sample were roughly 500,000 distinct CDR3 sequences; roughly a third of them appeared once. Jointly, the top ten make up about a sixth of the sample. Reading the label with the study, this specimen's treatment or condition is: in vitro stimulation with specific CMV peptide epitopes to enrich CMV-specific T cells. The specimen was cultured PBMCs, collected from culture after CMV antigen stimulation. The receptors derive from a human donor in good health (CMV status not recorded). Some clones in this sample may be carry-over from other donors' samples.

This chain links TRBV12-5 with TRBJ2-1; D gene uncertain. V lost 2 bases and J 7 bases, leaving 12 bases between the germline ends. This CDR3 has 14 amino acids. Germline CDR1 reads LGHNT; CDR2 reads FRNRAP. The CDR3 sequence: CASGLSPHLNEQFF. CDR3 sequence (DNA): TGTGCTAGTGGTTTGTCTCCCCATTTAAATGAGCAGTTCTTC.

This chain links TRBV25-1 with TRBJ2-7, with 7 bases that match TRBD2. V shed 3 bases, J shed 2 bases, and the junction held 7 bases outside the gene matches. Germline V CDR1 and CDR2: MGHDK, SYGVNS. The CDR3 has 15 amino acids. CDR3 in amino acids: CASSDAGAPPYEQYF. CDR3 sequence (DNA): TGTGCCAGCAGTGATGCGGGAGCTCCCCCCTACGAGCAGTACTTC.

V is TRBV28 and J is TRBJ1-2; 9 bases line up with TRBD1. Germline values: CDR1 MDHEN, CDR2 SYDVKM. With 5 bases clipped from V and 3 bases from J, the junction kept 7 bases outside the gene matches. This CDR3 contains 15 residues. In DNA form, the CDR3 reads TGTGCCAGCAGTGCCCCCACAGGGGGCCACTATGGCTACACCTTC. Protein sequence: CASSAPTGGHYGYTF.

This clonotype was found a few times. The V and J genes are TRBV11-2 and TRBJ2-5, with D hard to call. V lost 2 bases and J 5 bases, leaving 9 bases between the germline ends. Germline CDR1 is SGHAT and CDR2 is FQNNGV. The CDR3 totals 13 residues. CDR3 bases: TGTGCCAGCAGCTTAACGCTGGCGGAGACCCAGTACTTC. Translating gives CASSLTLAETQYF.

The CDR3 sequence: CASSTAGRSTDTQYF. CDR3 in DNA: TGTGCCAGTAGTACTGCAGGCAGAAGCACAGATACGCAGTATTTT. V usage is TRBV19 and J usage is TRBJ2-3, with D unresolved. This CDR3 has 15 amino acids. The V gene lost 4 bases and the J gene lost 0 bases, with 11 bases spanning the gap. Germline assignment: CDR1 LNHDA and CDR2 SQIVND (reference sequence). Full variable domain (missing parts from reference TRBV19 and TRBJ2-3): DGGITQSPKYLFRKEGQNVTLSCEQNLNHDAMYWYRQDPGQGLRLIYYSQIVNDFQKGDIAEGYSVSREKKESFPLTVTSAQKNPTAFYLCASSTAGRSTDTQYFGPGTRLTVL.

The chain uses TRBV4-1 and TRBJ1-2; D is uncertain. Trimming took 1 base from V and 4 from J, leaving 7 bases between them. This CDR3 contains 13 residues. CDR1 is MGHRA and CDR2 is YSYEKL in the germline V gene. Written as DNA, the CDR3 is TGCGCCAGCAGCCAAGGACGGGCCTATGGCTACACCTTC. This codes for CASSQGRAYGYTF.

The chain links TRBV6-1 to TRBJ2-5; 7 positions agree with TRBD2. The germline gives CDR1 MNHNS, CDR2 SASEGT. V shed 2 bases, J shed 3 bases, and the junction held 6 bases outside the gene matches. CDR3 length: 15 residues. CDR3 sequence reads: CASSEWDYLEETQYF. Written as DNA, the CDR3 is TGTGCCAGCAGTGAATGGGACTACCTGGAAGAGACCCAGTACTTC.